Listed below are T cell receptor beta chains from one sample, sequenced in a study of T-cell reconstitution after alpha-beta-depleted transplantation in children. One entry per CDR3 protein, called by TCRdb with MiXCR from the PCR reads. Here the sample spans approximately 85,000 distinct CDR3 sequences, 14% being singletons. Material: PBMCs, mostly from graft donor cells, obtained 180 days after TCRalphabeta/CD19-depleted stem cell transplant. These receptor sequences come from a male patient between 2 and 10 years old who had a stem cell transplant for acute lymphoblastic leukemia, so the T cells may come from the graft donor. The CDR3 runs from the conserved cysteine through the conserved F or W. Fields, in order: J gene, D gene, clone size, V gene, CDR3 protein, CDR3 DNA. The D gene is left open where the match is weak. Clone size, where shown, is once, few, many, or a class for clones that have expanded.

TRBJ2-2,NA,few,TRBV7-3,CASSSPSQLNTGELFF,TGTGCCAGCAGCTCCCCGTCCCAGTTGAACACCGGGGAGCTGTTTTTT
TRBJ1-5,NA,NA,TRBV18,CASSPRSLGQPQHF,TGTGCCAGCTCACCACGCTCCTTGGGGCAGCCCCAGCATTTT
TRBJ2-2,NA,NA,TRBV4-1,CASSLLHNSNTGELFF,TGCGCCAGCAGCCTACTCCACAATTCGAACACCGGGGAGCTGTTTTTT
TRBJ2-3,NA,NA,TRBV12-3/TRBV12-4,CASSLVGGAREDTQYF,TGTGCCAGCAGTTTAGTAGGGGGGGCAAGAGAAGATACGCAGTATTTT
TRBJ1-2,TRBD1,few,TRBV15,CATSSLGQGPGHNYGYTF,TGTGCCACCAGCAGCTTGGGACAGGGGCCCGGACATAACTATGGCTACACCTTC
TRBJ2-7,TRBD2,NA,TRBV7-8,CASSWGPQIGGASEQYF,TGTGCCAGCAGCTGGGGACCTCAGATCGGGGGGGCATCCGAGCAGTACTTC
TRBJ2-5,NA,NA,TRBV20-1,CSARDWGEQETQYF,TGCAGTGCTAGAGATTGGGGGGAACAAGAGACCCAGTACTTC
TRBJ2-3,NA,many,TRBV29-1,CSVGGSPTDTQYF,TGCAGCGTGGGGGGTTCGCCCACAGATACGCAGTATTTT
TRBJ2-7,NA,few,TRBV12-3/TRBV12-4,CASSYSQDPYEQYF,TGTGCCAGCAGCTACAGTCAGGACCCTTACGAGCAGTACTTC
TRBJ2-7,NA,few,TRBV5-1,CASSFDTYEQYF,TGCGCCAGCAGCTTTGACACCTACGAGCAGTACTTC
TRBJ2-1,NA,NA,TRBV29-1,CSVEDPLSPGYNERFF,TGCAGCGTTGAAGATCCCCTTTCTCCGGGGTACAATGAGCGGTTCTTC
TRBJ2-7,NA,few,TRBV7-2,CASSLVGTYEQYF,TGTGCCAGCAGCTTGGTAGGGACCTACGAGCAGTACTTC
TRBJ2-2,NA,few,TRBV15,CATSWPSGPTGELFF,TGTGCCACCAGCTGGCCTTCAGGGCCTACCGGGGAGCTGTTTTTT
TRBJ1-5,NA,few,TRBV20-1,CSARDRGYSNQPQHF,TGCAGTGCTAGAGATCGCGGTTATAGCAATCAGCCCCAGCATTTT
TRBJ1-2,NA,NA,TRBV5-6,CASSLQINYGYTF,TGTGCCAGCAGCTTGCAGATTAACTATGGCTACACCTTC
TRBJ2-3,TRBD1,NA,TRBV6-5,CASSSRQGVLRTDTQYF,TGTGCCAGCAGTTCCCGGCAGGGGGTGTTGCGCACAGATACGCAGTATTTT
TRBJ2-7,TRBD1,many,TRBV13,CASSPGQGAYEQYF,TGTGCCAGCAGCCCGGGACAGGGAGCCTACGAGCAGTACTTC
TRBJ2-6,NA,NA,TRBV11-2,CASSLVSRRGGTTGANVLTF,TGTGCCAGCAGCTTAGTGTCTAGGAGGGGGGGTACTACTGGGGCCAACGTCCTGACTTTC
TRBJ2-4,NA,NA,TRBV6-1,CASSERWQGTNIQYF,TGTGCCAGCAGTGAACGCTGGCAGGGGACAAACATTCAGTACTTC
TRBJ1-5,NA,NA,TRBV6-5,CASSSDRSLSNQPQHF,TGTGCCAGCAGTTCGGACCGAAGTTTAAGCAATCAGCCCCAGCATTTT
TRBJ2-7,TRBD1,few,TRBV7-3,CASSTGQPSEEQYF,TGTGCCAGCAGCACGGGACAGCCCTCGGAGGAGCAGTACTTC
TRBJ2-3,TRBD2,NA,TRBV20-1,CSARESGRPNTQYF,TGCAGTGCTAGAGAAAGCGGGAGGCCGAATACGCAGTATTTT
TRBJ2-5,TRBD2,NA,TRBV18,CASSPLPLAGVPETQYF,TGTGCCAGCTCACCACTCCCCCTAGCGGGAGTCCCAGAGACCCAGTACTTC
TRBJ2-4,NA,NA,TRBV7-2,CASSLVMGGLAKNIQYF,TGTGCCAGCAGCTTAGTCATGGGGGGTCTAGCCAAAAACATTCAGTACTTC
TRBJ2-2,TRBD1,few,TRBV20-1,CSPRRRADRGPRNTGELFF,TGCAGTCCGCGAAGAAGGGCGGACAGGGGGCCTAGGAACACCGGGGAGCTGTTTTTT
TRBJ2-5,NA,few,TRBV7-2,CASSGPGRSQETQYF,TGTGCCAGCAGCGGCCCGGGACGGTCACAAGAGACCCAGTACTTC
TRBJ1-2,NA,NA,TRBV12-3/TRBV12-4,CASSLKAGWGGYTF,TGTGCCAGCAGTTTAAAGGCAGGGTGGGGAGGCTACACCTTC
TRBJ1-2,NA,NA,TRBV10-3,CATIDRGAANYGYTF,TGTGCCACCATCGATAGGGGGGCGGCTAACTATGGCTACACCTTC
TRBJ2-7,NA,many,TRBV10-1,CASSESGVRAYEQYF,TGCGCCAGCAGTGAGTCGGGGGTCAGGGCCTACGAGCAGTACTTC
TRBJ2-7,TRBD1,few,TRBV7-2,CASSFGTVGTYEQYF,TGTGCCAGCAGCTTCGGGACAGTGGGGACCTACGAGCAGTACTTC
TRBJ2-3,TRBD2,few,TRBV9,CASSVATRTSGISYTQYF,TGTGCCAGCAGCGTAGCTACGAGGACTAGCGGGATATCATATACGCAGTATTTT
TRBJ1-3,TRBD1,NA,TRBV3-1,CASSQRGRDRGVQAGNTIYF,TGTGCCAGCAGCCAAAGGGGCCGGGACAGGGGAGTACAAGCTGGAAACACCATATATTTT
TRBJ2-7,TRBD2,few,TRBV18,CASSPREDEQYF,TGTGCCAGCTCGCCTCGGGAGGACGAGCAGTACTTC
TRBJ2-3,NA,NA,TRBV4-2,CASSHSLNLRLGTDTQYF,TGTGCCAGCAGCCATTCCCTGAACCTGCGACTGGGCACAGATACGCAGTATTTT
TRBJ2-1,TRBD1,NA,TRBV12-3/TRBV12-4,CASSKGAGREQFF,TGTGCCAGCAGCAAGGGGGCGGGTCGAGAGCAGTTCTTC
TRBJ2-5,NA,NA,TRBV7-2,CASSLAGTAWETQYF,TGTGCCAGCAGCTTAGCTGGGACGGCCTGGGAGACCCAGTACTTC
TRBJ2-7,TRBD1,few,TRBV2,CASSNRGLSSYEQYF,TGTGCCAGCAGTAACAGGGGGCTGAGCTCCTACGAGCAGTACTTC
TRBJ2-7,NA,few,TRBV5-1,CASSLVRGSHYEQYF,TGCGCCAGCAGCTTGGTCCGCGGTTCCCACTACGAGCAGTACTTC
TRBJ1-5,NA,NA,TRBV20-1,CSATRWGSNFDQPQHF,TGCAGTGCTACCCGGTGGGGGAGCAATTTTGATCAGCCCCAGCATTTT
TRBJ2-2,NA,NA,TRBV20-1,CSARAYLGGHGSGELFF,TGCAGTGCTAGAGCCTACTTGGGGGGGCATGGATCCGGGGAGCTGTTTTTT
TRBJ1-5,NA,NA,TRBV24-1,CATQSGFNQPQHF,TGTGCCACCCAATCAGGTTTCAATCAGCCCCAGCATTTT
TRBJ2-1,TRBD2,few,TRBV24-1,CATSDRGGGTSGRDNEQFF,TGTGCCACCAGTGACCGGGGAGGGGGGACTAGCGGGAGGGACAATGAGCAGTTCTTC
TRBJ2-4,TRBD2,few,TRBV5-1,CASSPEGLAGVAKNIQYF,TGCGCCAGCAGCCCGGAGGGCCTAGCGGGAGTGGCCAAAAACATTCAGTACTTC
TRBJ2-7,NA,NA,TRBV7-2,CASSSNAKQGRYF,TGTGCCAGCAGCTCCAACGCGAAGCAGGGCCGGTACTTC
TRBJ1-2,TRBD1,NA,TRBV5-6,CASSVPGQGARGYTF,TGTGCCAGCAGCGTTCCGGGACAGGGGGCGCGCGGCTACACCTTC